The rows below give T cell receptor beta chains drawn from one sample of a study of cytomegalovirus exposure and HLA in healthy donors. Libraries were prepared by immunoSEQ multiplex PCR; TCRdb keeps only in-frame clonotypes and omits some of them. Of over 150,000 clones in the sample, roughly 79% were seen once. The specimen sequenced was PBMCs. These TCRs come from a male donor in good health and CMV-seronegative. Both conserved end residues are part of each CDR3. A D gene is named only where the DNA matches it firmly. Only part of the rows carry a size: once, few, many, or a class if the clone is expanded.

>TRBV6-5|TRBD1|NA|TRBJ2-7
TGTGCCAGCAAGACAGGGGACAAGTACGAGCAGTACTTC
CASKTGDKYEQYF
>TRBV28|TRBD1|NA|TRBJ2-7
TGTGCCAGCAGTTTCGGACAGGGAGGATACGAGCAGTACTTC
CASSFGQGGYEQYF
>TRBV9|NA|NA|TRBJ2-2
TGTGCCAGCAGCGTAGCTACGGCGGGGCTCACCGGGGAGCTGTTTTTT
CASSVATAGLTGELFF
>TRBV6-1|TRBD2|NA|TRBJ2-1
TGTGCCAGCACCCTGACTAGCGGGATCGGGTATGAGCAGTTCTTC
CASTLTSGIGYEQFF
>TRBV5-4|TRBD2|NA|TRBJ2-5
TGTGCCAGCAGCATCCTAGCGGGAGGGCGTCAAGAGACCCAGTACTTC
CASSILAGGRQETQYF
>TRBV6-5|NA|NA|TRBJ1-1
TGTGCCAGCAGTTACTCGGGGGCTCAGGCGGACACTGAAGCTTTCTTT
CASSYSGAQADTEAFF
>TRBV6-5|NA|NA|TRBJ1-1
TGTGCCGGGGAGGGGGAGGACACTGAAGCTTTCTTT
CAGEGEDTEAFF
>TRBV10-3|TRBD1|NA|TRBJ1-5
TGTGCCATCAGTGAGGGAGCAGGGGGCGCGAATCAGCCCCAGCATTTT
CAISEGAGGANQPQHF
>TRBV30|NA|once|TRBJ1-5
TGTGCCTGGAAGACCTCAGGGAGGGCTCAGCCCCAGCATTTT
CAWKTSGRAQPQHF
>TRBV5-1|NA|NA|TRBJ2-3
TGCGCCAGCAGCTCCTATCTCCTAGATACGCAGTATTTT
CASSSYLLDTQYF
>TRBV7-6|TRBD2|NA|TRBJ2-3
TGTGCCAGCAGCCTTCGACTAGCGGGCGCCACAGATACGCAGTATTTT
CASSLRLAGATDTQYF
>TRBV2|TRBD1|NA|TRBJ1-5
TGTGCCAGCAACGACTTCAGGGGGGTTAGCAATCAGCCCCAGCATTTT
CASNDFRGVSNQPQHF
>TRBV28|NA|few|TRBJ1-1
TGTGCCAGCAGTTTATCTGGGGCTATTTTTGAAGCTTTCTTT
CASSLSGAIFEAFF
>TRBV10-3|NA|NA|TRBJ1-2
TGTGCCATCGGGGAGGAGGGAATTGTCTATGGCTACACCTTC
CAIGEEGIVYGYTF
>TRBV28|TRBD1|NA|TRBJ1-5
TGTGCCAGCAGTACGGGCCAGGGGGTTTATCATCAGCCCCAGCATTTT
CASSTGQGVYHQPQHF
>TRBV30|NA|NA|TRBJ1-2
TGTGCCTGGAGAATGGGGGGGCGAGGTGGCTACACCTTC
CAWRMGGRGGYTF
>TRBV28|NA|many|TRBJ1-5
TGTGCCATAGGGACAACAGGTCAGCCCCAGCATTTT
CAIGTTGQPQHF
>TRBV28|NA|few|TRBJ2-3
TGTGCCAGCAGGGAGGCGGCAGATACGCAGTATTTT
CASREAADTQYF
>TRBV10-1|NA|NA|TRBJ2-7
TGCGCCAGCAATGGGGGGACAACGGGGGGCGAGCAGTACTTC
CASNGGTTGGEQYF
>TRBV23-1|TRBD1|NA|TRBJ1-1
TGCGCCAGCCTCTGGACAGGGGAGGGATCAACTGAAGCTTTCTTT
CASLWTGEGSTEAFF
>TRBV6-1|TRBD2|NA|TRBJ2-1
TGTGCCAGCACTCTGGGACTAGCGAATGAGCAGTTCTTC
CASTLGLANEQFF
>TRBV9|NA|NA|TRBJ1-3
TGTGCCAGCAGCGTAGCAGGGACACCCTCTGGAAACACCATATATTTT
CASSVAGTPSGNTIYF
>TRBV30|NA|NA|TRBJ1-5
TGTGCCTGGAGTGGAGGCGATGGCAATCAGCCCCAGCATTTT
CAWSGGDGNQPQHF
>TRBV7-4|TRBD2|NA|TRBJ2-3
TGTGCCAGCAGCTTCTTGACTAGCGGTACAGATACGCAGTATTTT
CASSFLTSGTDTQYF
>TRBV7-2|NA|NA|TRBJ1-5
TGTGCCAGCAGCTCCCAGGGAGGACAGCCCCAGCATTTT
CASSSQGGQPQHF
>TRBV25-1|TRBD1|NA|TRBJ1-5
TGTGCCAGCAGTGACAGGGGGCATCAGCCCCAGCATTTT
CASSDRGHQPQHF
>TRBV29-1|TRBD1|NA|TRBJ1-3
TGCAGCGTTGGGGGACAGACAGCGAACACCATATATTTT
CSVGGQTANTIYF
>TRBV7-3|TRBD2|NA|TRBJ2-3
TGTGCCAGCAGCGATACCGGGACTAGCGGCACAGATACGCAGTATTTT
CASSDTGTSGTDTQYF
>TRBV2|NA|NA|TRBJ2-7
TGTGCCAGCCTCCACAGGGAATCTACCTACGAGCAGTACTTC
CASLHRESTYEQYF
>TRBV10-3|TRBD2|NA|TRBJ2-1
TGTGCCATCAGTTCTCGGACTAGCGGCTCCTACAATGAGCAGTTCTTC
CAISSRTSGSYNEQFF
>TRBV14|NA|few|TRBJ1-3
TGTGCCAGCAGCCAAGATCGGCTTTACAGGGGAAACACCATATATTTT
CASSQDRLYRGNTIYF
>TRBV4-3|NA|NA|TRBJ2-7
TGCGCCAGCAGCCAAGGACACTCGAGGGCTCGCTACGAGCAGTACTTC
CASSQGHSRARYEQYF
>TRBV27|NA|medium-sized|TRBJ2-3
TGTGCCAGCCAGCAGGGTACCGCAGATACGCAGTATTTT
CASQQGTADTQYF
>TRBV6-5|NA|NA|TRBJ1-2
TGTGCCAGCCGCTATACCTCTACCTATGGCTACACCTTC
CASRYTSTYGYTF
>TRBV7-9|TRBD2|few|TRBJ2-5
TGTTCCGGGGGGAATAGCGGGAGCGAACAGACCCAGTACTTC
CSGGNSGSEQTQYF